The subject of this entry is one TCR beta chain. The antigen remains undetermined. Addition of a universal primer site occurred through template switching, and cDNA carried unique molecular identifiers. One entry per CDR3 protein, called by TCRdb with MiXCR from the 5' RACE reads. The table records about 340,000 distinct CDR3 sequences, about 10% of them present only once. The data derive from a study of identical twins. Notes on the study in general: Out-of-frame alpha sequences shared by twins showed excess low generation probability.

The V gene end was trimmed by 5 bases and the J gene end by 4 bases; junction bases not matched to a gene: 8. The CDR3 spans 15 residues. Germline CDR1 SGHTA, CDR2 FQGNSA. Sequenced sample: naive T cells sorted from blood. The chain combines TRBV7-2 with TRBJ2-3, with TRBD2 matching 8 bases. The TCR originated in a woman in her forties or fifties in good health. The CDR3 nucleotides are TGTGCCAGCAGCCAAAGCGGGAGTGGTGCAGATACGCAGTATTTT. Protein: CASSQSGSGADTQYF.